These 10 T cell receptor beta chains were all obtained from the same sample, sequenced in a study of shared clonotypes between healthy human individuals (dated by TCRdb to 2019 to 2021). Receptors were amplified or captured by the immunoSEQ multiplex PCR assay. TCRdb limited this immuneACCESS table to in-frame rearrangements with V and J called. A share of clones is missing; checked studies link under half to unresolved V genes, and the rest is unexplained. In all, the sample holds roughly 490,000 clones, and 75% to 85% of those were seen once. 10% to 15% of the sample comes from the top ten. The sequencing sample was made of PBMCs. Receptor source: a middle-aged woman in good health. Some clones in this sample may be carry-over from other donors' samples.

The rearrangement joins TRBV2 to TRBJ1-1; TRBD1 aligns across 7 bases. The CDR3 runs to 13 residues. In germline, CDR1 is SNHLY, CDR2 FYNNEI. With 1 base clipped from V and 8 bases from J, the junction kept 4 bases outside the gene matches. The CDR3 loop reads CASSEEGQKEAFF. For the CDR3, the DNA is TGTGCCAGCAGTGAAGAGGGACAGAAAGAAGCTTTCTTT.

The rearrangement joins TRBV30 to TRBJ2-3, with TRBD2 as a possible D gene (5 bases). Germline V gene sequence: CDR1 GTSNPN, CDR2 SVGIG (reference sequence). The length of the CDR3 is 13 residues. V was shortened by 0 bases and J by 8 bases, with 12 bases between the two germline ends. For the CDR3, the DNA is TGTGCCTGGAGTGTACTGGTTGAGGGTACGCAGTATTTT. Amino acid sequence: CAWSVLVEGTQYF.

This clone was recorded a few times. The gene calls are TRBV19 and TRBJ2-7; 15 bases are shared with TRBD2. With V trimmed by 5 bases and J by 6 bases, 8 bases remained unmatched. The CDR3 sequence is 16 residues long. Germline values: CDR1 LNHDA, CDR2 SQIVND (reference sequence). The CDR3 sequence is CASSRTSGRDQGEQYF. CDR3 nucleotides: TGTGCCAGTAGTCGGACTAGCGGGAGGGACCAGGGCGAGCAGTACTTC.

J is TRBJ2-1 and V is TRBV7-2; 12 nucleotides match TRBD2. Germline CDR1 reads SGHTA; CDR2 reads FQGNSA. The CDR3 consists of 16 residues. The V gene end was trimmed by 6 bases and the J gene end by 5 bases; junction bases not matched to a gene: 8. The DNA of the CDR3 is TGTGCCAGCAGATTTAGACTAGCGGGAGTTAACAATGAGCAGTTCTTC. Encoded protein: CASRFRLAGVNNEQFF.

This clone was seen a handful of times. Other DNA sequences within the sample encode an identical CDR3. The chain joins TRBV5-1 to TRBJ2-1; 8 bases agree with TRBD1. This CDR3 has 15 amino acids. Germline V gene lookup returns CDR1 SGHRS and CDR2 YFSETQ. V was clipped by 2 bases and J by 6 bases; unmatched bases: 7. This chain's CDR3 is CASSLSGTGGNEQFF. The CDR3 DNA reads as TGCGCCAGCAGCTTATCCGGTACAGGGGGCAATGAGCAGTTCTTC.

V and J are TRBV19 and TRBJ1-2; no firm D call. Trimming removed 3 bases at V and 8 bases at J, with 13 bases between. The CDR3 has 13 amino acids. Germline CDR1 is LNHDA and CDR2 is SQIVND (reference sequence). CDR3 loop: CASSIGLLSGYTF. CDR3 DNA sequence: TGTGCCAGTAGTATCGGACTCCTTTCGGGCTACACCTTC.

The chain couples TRBV5-1 to TRBJ2-7; 9 nucleotides match TRBD2. Germline-derived CDR1 and CDR2 are SGHRS and YFSETQ. The CDR3 is 14 amino acids. The V segment lost 0 bases and the J segment 5 bases; nucleotides outside the gene matches: 3. The DNA for the CDR3 is TGCGCCAGCAGCTTGGATAGCGGGAGTGACGAGCAGTACTTC. The encoded protein is CASSLDSGSDEQYF.

V usage is TRBV15 and J usage is TRBJ1-5; D gene ambiguous. The germline CDR1 and CDR2 sequences are LNHNV and YYDKDF (reference sequence). V lost 1 base to trimming and J lost 2 bases, with 6 bases between them. The CDR3 loop spans 14 amino acids. The DNA of the CDR3 is TGTGCCACCAGCAGAGGACGGCGCAATCAGCCCCAGCATTTT. Residues: CATSRGRRNQPQHF. Full variable domain (outside the CDR3, taken from reference TRBV15 and TRBJ1-5): DAMVIQNPRYQVTQFGKPVTLSCSQTLNHNVMYWYQQKSSQAPKLLFHYYDKDFNNEADTPDNFQSRRPNTSFCFLDIRSPGLGDTAMYLCATSRGRRNQPQHFGDGTRLSIL.

The count of this clone is one. V is TRBV7-9 and J is TRBJ2-3, with TRBD2 matching 14 bases. The CDR3 has 16 amino acids. V shed 5 bases and J 4 bases; nucleotides not matched to a gene: 5. Germline V CDR1 and CDR2: SEHNR, FQNEAQ (reference sequence). CDR3 loop: CASSLGLAGAPDTQYF. CDR3 DNA: TGTGCCAGCAGCCTGGGACTAGCGGGAGCGCCAGATACGCAGTATTTT.

This chain uses TRBV16 with TRBJ1-2; maybe TRBD1 (5 bases). This CDR3 has 12 residues. Trimming cost V 4 bases and J 6 bases, with 9 bases left between them. CDR1 is KGHSY, CDR2 FQNENV, per germline. CDR3 nucleotides: TGTGCCAGCAGCCTCAGGGTTCATGGCTACACCTTC. As protein: CASSLRVHGYTF.